This T cell receptor beta chain was profiled in a study of T cells in Graves' hyperthyroidism and ophthalmopathy. Hyperthyroidism patients were newly diagnosed, had disease duration under 2 months, and were aged 18 to 65 years. Deletions cut 2 bases from V and 1 base from J, with 14 bases between. The CDR3 is made up of 16 amino acids. The germline CDR1 and CDR2 sequences are SGHTA and FQGNSA. This clonotype was counted ten times or more. There were TCR beta CDR3 regions amplified from RNA transcripts. First-round RT-PCR of the TCR CDR3 relied on the HTBI primer set. TCRdb re-called the multiplex PCR reads with MiXCR, one entry per CDR3 protein. This sample carries about 690,000 distinct CDR3 sequences, roughly 17% of them seen once, and the ten largest clones take less than 20%.

V is TRBV7-2 and J is TRBJ2-5; TRBD1 might be the D (6 bases). The receptor comes from a man aged 45-60 years with Graves' hyperthyroidism. The sample taken for sequencing was blood. CDR3 region: CASSLRGIPLQETQYF. CDR3 nucleotides: TGTGCCAGCAGCTTAAGGGGGATACCACTCCAAGAGACCCAGTACTTC.